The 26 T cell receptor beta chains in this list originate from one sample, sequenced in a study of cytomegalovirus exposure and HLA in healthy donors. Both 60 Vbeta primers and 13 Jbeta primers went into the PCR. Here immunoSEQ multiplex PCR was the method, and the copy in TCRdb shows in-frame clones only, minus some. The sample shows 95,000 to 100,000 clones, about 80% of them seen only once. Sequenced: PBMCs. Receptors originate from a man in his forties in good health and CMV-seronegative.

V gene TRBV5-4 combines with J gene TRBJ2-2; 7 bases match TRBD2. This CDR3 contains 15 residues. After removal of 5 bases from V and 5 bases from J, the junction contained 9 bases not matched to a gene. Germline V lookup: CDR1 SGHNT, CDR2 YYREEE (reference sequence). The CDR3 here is CASSSRDYDTGELFF. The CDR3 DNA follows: TGTGCCAGCAGTTCCCGGGACTACGATACCGGGGAGCTGTTTTTT.

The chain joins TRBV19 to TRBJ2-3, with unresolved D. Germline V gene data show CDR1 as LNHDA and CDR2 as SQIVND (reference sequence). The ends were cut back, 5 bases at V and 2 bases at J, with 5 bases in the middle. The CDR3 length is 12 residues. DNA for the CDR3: TGTGCCAGTAGTTTCAACACAGATACGCAGTATTTT. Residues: CASSFNTDTQYF.

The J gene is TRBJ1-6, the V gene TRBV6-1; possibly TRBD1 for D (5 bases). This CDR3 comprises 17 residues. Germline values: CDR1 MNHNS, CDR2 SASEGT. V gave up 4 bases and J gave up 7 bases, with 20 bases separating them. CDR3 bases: TGTGCCAGCAGTGGGCCTACAGGCCCTTCCCCGAATTCACCCCTCCACTTT. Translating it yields CASSGPTGPSPNSPLHF.

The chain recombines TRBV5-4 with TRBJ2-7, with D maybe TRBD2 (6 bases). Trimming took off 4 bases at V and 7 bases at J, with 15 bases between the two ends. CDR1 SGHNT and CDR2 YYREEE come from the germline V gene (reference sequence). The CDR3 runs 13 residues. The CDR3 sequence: CASSPGTSGEQYV. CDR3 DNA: TGTGCCAGCAGCCCCGGGACTTCGGGGGAGCAGTACGTC.

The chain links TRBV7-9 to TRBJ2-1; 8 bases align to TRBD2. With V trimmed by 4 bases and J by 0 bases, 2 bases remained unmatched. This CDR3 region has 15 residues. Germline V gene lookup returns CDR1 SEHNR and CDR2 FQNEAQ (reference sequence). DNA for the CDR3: TGTGCCAGCAGCTCCGGGGGGGCCTCCTACAATGAGCAGTTCTTC. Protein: CASSSGGASYNEQFF.

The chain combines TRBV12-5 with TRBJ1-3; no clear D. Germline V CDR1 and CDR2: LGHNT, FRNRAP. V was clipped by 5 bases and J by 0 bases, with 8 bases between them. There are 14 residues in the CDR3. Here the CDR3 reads CASGVLSSGNTIYF. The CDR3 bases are TGTGCTAGTGGTGTCCTGAGCTCTGGAAACACCATATATTTT.

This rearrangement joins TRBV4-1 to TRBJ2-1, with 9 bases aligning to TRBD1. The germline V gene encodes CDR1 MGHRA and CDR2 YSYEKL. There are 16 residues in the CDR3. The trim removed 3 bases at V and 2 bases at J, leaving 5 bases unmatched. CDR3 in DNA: TGCGCCAGCAGCCAGCCCGACAGGGGGGCCTACAATGAGCAGTTCTTC. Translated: CASSQPDRGAYNEQFF.

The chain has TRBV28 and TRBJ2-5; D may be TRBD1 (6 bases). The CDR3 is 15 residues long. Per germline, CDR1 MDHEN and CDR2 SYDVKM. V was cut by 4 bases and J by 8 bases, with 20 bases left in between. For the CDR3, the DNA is TGTGCCAGCAGTTCGTGGACAGATCAGAAGAAAACCCAGTACTTC. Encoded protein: CASSSWTDQKKTQYF.

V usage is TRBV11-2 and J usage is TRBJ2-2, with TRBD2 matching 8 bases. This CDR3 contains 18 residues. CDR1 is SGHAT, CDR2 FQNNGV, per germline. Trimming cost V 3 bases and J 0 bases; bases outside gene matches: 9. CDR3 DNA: TGTGCCAGCAGCTTGGGGGGGCGGGGGGCCGCGAACACCGGGGAGCTGTTTTTT. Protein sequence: CASSLGGRGAANTGELFF.

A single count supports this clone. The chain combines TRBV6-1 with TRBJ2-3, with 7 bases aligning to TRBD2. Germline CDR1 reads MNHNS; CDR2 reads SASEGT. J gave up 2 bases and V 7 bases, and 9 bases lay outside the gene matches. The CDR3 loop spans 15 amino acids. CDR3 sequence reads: CASILPGGFTDTQYF. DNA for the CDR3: TGTGCCAGCATACTTCCGGGGGGATTCACAGATACGCAGTATTTT.

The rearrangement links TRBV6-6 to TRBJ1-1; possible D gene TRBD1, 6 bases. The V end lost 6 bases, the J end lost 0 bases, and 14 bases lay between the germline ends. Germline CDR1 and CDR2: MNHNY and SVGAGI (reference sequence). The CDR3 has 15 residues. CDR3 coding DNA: TGTGCCAGCAGCTCTGCGGGGGGCCTGAACACTGAAGCTTTCTTT. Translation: CASSSAGGLNTEAFF.

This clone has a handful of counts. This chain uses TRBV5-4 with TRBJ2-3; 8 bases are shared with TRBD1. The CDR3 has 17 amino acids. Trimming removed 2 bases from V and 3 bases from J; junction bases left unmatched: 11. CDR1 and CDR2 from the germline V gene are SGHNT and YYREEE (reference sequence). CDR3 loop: CASSLRTGTGMTDTQYF. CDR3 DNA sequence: TGTGCCAGCAGCTTACGTACGGGGACAGGCATGACAGATACGCAGTATTTT.

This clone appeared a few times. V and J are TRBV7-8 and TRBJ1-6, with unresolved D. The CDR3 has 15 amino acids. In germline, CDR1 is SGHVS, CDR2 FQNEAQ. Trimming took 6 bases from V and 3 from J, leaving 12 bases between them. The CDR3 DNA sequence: TGTGCCAGCAGTTTTAGCACTGACTATAATTCACCCCTCCACTTT. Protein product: CASSFSTDYNSPLHF.

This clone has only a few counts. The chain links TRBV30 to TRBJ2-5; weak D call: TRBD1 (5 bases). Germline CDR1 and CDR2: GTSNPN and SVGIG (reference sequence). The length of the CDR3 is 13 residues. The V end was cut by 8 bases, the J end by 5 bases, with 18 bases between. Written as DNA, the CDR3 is TGTGCCGGATCCGTGCAGGGCGCGGAGACCCAGTACTTC. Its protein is CAGSVQGAETQYF.

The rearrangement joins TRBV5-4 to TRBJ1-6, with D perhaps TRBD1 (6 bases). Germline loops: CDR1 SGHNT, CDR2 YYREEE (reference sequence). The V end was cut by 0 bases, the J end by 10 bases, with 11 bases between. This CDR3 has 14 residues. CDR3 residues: CASSLGGRGSPLHF. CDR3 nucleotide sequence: TGTGCCAGCAGCTTGGGGGGGCGCGGATCACCCCTCCACTTT.

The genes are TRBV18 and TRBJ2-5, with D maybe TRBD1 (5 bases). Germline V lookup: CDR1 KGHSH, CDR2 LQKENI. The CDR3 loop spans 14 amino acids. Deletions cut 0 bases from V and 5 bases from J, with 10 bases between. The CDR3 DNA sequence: TGTGCCAGCTCACCACCGTCAGGGTTGGAGACCCAGTACTTC. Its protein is CASSPPSGLETQYF.

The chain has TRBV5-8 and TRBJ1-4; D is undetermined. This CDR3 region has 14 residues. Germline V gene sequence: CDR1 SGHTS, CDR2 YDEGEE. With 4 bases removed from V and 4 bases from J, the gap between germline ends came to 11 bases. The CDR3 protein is CASSHGRGNEKLFF. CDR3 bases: TGTGCCAGCAGCCACGGACGGGGTAATGAAAAACTGTTTTTT.

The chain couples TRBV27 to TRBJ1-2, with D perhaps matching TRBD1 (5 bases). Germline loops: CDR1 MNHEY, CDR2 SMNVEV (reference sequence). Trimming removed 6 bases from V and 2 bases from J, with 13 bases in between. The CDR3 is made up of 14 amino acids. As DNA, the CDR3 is TGTGCCAGCAGACCGACGGGACTGAACTATGGCTACACCTTC. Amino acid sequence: CASRPTGLNYGYTF.

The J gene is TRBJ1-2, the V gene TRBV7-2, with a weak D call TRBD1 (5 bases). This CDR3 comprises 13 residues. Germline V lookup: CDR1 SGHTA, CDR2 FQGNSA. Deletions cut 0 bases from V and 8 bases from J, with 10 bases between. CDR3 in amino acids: CASSLAPRAGYTF. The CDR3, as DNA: TGTGCCAGCAGCTTAGCGCCCAGGGCGGGCTACACCTTC.

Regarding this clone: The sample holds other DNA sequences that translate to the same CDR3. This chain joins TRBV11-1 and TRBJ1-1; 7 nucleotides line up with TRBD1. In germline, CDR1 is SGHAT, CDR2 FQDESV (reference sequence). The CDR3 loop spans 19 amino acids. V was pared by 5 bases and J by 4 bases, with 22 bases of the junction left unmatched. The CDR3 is CASSLIPGQVDVRGTEAFF. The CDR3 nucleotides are TGTGCCAGCAGCCTCATACCCGGACAGGTCGACGTTAGGGGCACTGAAGCTTTCTTT.

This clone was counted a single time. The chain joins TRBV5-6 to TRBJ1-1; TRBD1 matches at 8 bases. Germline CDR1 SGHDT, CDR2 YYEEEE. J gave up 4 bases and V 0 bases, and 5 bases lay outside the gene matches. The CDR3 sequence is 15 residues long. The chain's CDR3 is CASSLVDRGSTEAFF. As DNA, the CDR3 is TGTGCCAGCAGCTTGGTAGACAGGGGCTCCACTGAAGCTTTCTTT.

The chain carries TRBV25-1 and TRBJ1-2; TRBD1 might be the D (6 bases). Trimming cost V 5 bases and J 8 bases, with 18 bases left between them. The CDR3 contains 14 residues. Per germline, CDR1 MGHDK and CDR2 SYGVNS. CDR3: CASSMGQGRGGYTF. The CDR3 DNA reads TGTGCCAGCAGTATGGGTCAGGGGAGGGGAGGCTACACCTTC.

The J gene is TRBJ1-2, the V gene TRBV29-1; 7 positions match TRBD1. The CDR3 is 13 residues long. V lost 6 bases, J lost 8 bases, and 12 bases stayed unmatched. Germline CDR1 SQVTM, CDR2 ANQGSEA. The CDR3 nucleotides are TGCAGCGTCGTAGACAGGGAATATGAAGGCTACACCTTC. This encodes CSVVDREYEGYTF. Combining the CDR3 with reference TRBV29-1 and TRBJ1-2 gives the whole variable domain SAVISQKPSRDICQRGTSLTIQCQVDSQVTMMFWYRQQPGQSLTLIATANQGSEATYESGFVIDKFPISRPNLTFSTLTVSNMSPEDSSIYLCSVVDREYEGYTFGSGTRLTVV.

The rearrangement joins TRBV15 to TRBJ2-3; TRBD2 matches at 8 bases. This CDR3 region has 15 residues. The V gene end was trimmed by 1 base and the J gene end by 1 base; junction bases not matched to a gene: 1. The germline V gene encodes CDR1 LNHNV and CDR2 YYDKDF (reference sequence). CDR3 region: CATSRGRGGTDTQYF. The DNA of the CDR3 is TGTGCCACCAGCAGAGGGCGGGGGGGCACAGATACGCAGTATTTT.

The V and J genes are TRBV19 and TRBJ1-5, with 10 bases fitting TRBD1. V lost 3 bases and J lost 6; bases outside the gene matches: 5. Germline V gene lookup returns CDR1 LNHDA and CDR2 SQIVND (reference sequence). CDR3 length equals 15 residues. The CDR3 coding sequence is TGTGCCAGTAGTATGAGGGACAGGGGTAGTCAGCCCCAGCATTTT. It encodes CASSMRDRGSQPQHF.

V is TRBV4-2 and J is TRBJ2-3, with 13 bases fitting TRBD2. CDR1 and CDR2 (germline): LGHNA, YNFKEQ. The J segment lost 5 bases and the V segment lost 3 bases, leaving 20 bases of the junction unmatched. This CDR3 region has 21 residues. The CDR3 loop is CASSHVNTGTSGALYIDTQYF. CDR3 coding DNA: TGTGCCAGCAGCCATGTTAATACCGGGACTAGCGGGGCCCTATACATAGATACGCAGTATTTT.